This T cell receptor (beta chain) was sequenced in a study of T cell responses to AZD1222 COVID-19 vaccine. Study conclusions and caveats: Once two AZD1222 doses were given, Spike-specific TCR breadth and depth went up. Donors in the cohort were predominantly white British and more often female, and clonal diversity was possibly underestimated. Scientists sampled the repertoires only once the peak T cell response had passed.

Assay: immunoSEQ multiplex PCR; the TCRdb copy retains only in-frame clones and omits some. The data show tens of thousands of clones, with roughly 86% seen just once and roughly 2.8% held by the top ten. Germline lookup yields CDR1 SGHVS and CDR2 FNYEAQ. V was clipped by 6 bases and J by 9 bases, with 18 bases between them. The CDR3 sequence is 14 residues long. Regarding this clone: Its antigen remains unknown.

The chain combines TRBV7-6 with TRBJ2-1, with D perhaps given as TRBD1 or TRBD2 (5 bases each). This TCR was recovered from an adult in good health. The starting material was peripheral blood, obtained on day 0 of MenACWY control vaccination. DNA of the CDR3: TGTGCCAGCAGTCGGGACCTGTGGGCAGGTGAGCAGTTCTTC. Its translation is CASSRDLWAGEQFF.